The 18 T cell receptor beta chains presented below share a single source sample, sequenced in a study of radiation and T cells in renal cell carcinoma. Data came from immunoSEQ multiplex PCR; TCRdb stores just in-frame clones and leaves some out. The table records roughly 82,000 clones, around 89% of them present only once. The time point here: blood 4 weeks post-SBRT, at nephrectomy. This sample's treatment: 15 Gy SBRT to primary tumor, nephrectomy 4 weeks later. The sequencing here drew on blood, taken from a patient whose treatment included radiotherapy and nephrectomy. These receptor sequences come from a woman in her 70s with renal cell carcinoma.

The V gene is TRBV19, the J gene TRBJ1-5; D is perhaps TRBD1 (6 bases). This CDR3 spans 14 amino acids. Germline V gene lookup returns CDR1 LNHDA and CDR2 SQIVND (reference sequence). V gave up 11 bases and J gave up 1 base, with 15 bases separating them. Here the CDR3 DNA reads TGTGCCTCGGGTGGGGGCTACAGCAATCAGCCCCAGCATTTT. This translates into CASGGGYSNQPQHF.

The chain uses TRBV4-3 and TRBJ2-3; TRBD2 is a possible D gene (5 bases). The CDR3 runs 15 residues. V lost 3 bases to trimming and J lost 4 bases, with 14 bases between them. CDR1 LGHNA and CDR2 YSLEER come from the germline V gene. CDR3 residues: CASSHSRGGPDTQYF. The CDR3 bases are TGCGCCAGCAGCCACTCCAGAGGAGGTCCAGATACGCAGTATTTT.

The chain joins TRBV5-1 to TRBJ1-6, with TRBD1 matching over 9 bases. The trim removed 4 bases at V and 7 bases at J, leaving 6 bases unmatched. Germline-derived CDR1 and CDR2 are SGHRS and YFSETQ. CDR3 length: 15 residues. The CDR3 protein is CASSTSGTGNSPLHF. In DNA, the CDR3 is TGCGCCAGCAGCACTTCCGGGACAGGGAATTCACCCCTCCACTTT.

The chain couples TRBV4-3 to TRBJ1-4; D is possibly TRBD1 (5 bases). In germline, CDR1 is LGHNA, CDR2 YSLEER. This CDR3 spans 14 amino acids. Trimming removed 3 bases at V and 5 bases at J, with 10 bases between. CDR3 loop: CASSQGRINEKLFF. CDR3 nucleotides: TGCGCCAGCAGCCAGGGACGGATCAATGAAAAACTGTTTTTT.

This chain joins TRBV5-4 and TRBJ2-2, with a possible D match to TRBD2 (6 bases). The CDR3 loop spans 15 amino acids. Trimming removed 1 base from V and 7 bases from J, with 14 bases in between. From germline, CDR1 is SGHNT and CDR2 YYREEE (reference sequence). This CDR3 is CASSLKERAGGELFF. In DNA form, the CDR3 reads TGTGCCAGCAGCTTGAAGGAGCGGGCCGGCGGGGAGCTGTTTTTT.

The chain has TRBV5-1 and TRBJ1-2; perhaps TRBD1 as D (5 bases). CDR3 length equals 13 residues. V shed 5 bases and J shed 8 bases, with 16 bases lying between them. CDR1 and CDR2 from the germline V gene are SGHRS and YFSETQ. This CDR3 is CASRLEQVWGYTF. In DNA, the CDR3 is TGCGCCAGCAGACTTGAACAGGTCTGGGGCTACACCTTC.

This chain connects TRBV28 to TRBJ2-5, with unresolved D. The CDR3 is 11 amino acids. CDR1 and CDR2 (germline): MDHEN, SYDVKM. V lost 1 base and J lost 5, with 2 bases in between. CDR3 in DNA: TGTGCCAGCAGTTTATATGAGACCCAGTACTTC. Protein product: CASSLYETQYF.

The chain links TRBV27 to TRBJ2-7, with 13 bases matching TRBD2. CDR3 length: 16 amino acids. V was clipped by 5 bases and J by 4 bases; unmatched bases: 8. Germline CDR1 is MNHEY and CDR2 is SMNVEV (reference sequence). CDR3 sequence reads: CASSHGLAGEPYEQYF. The CDR3 coding sequence is TGTGCCAGCAGTCACGGACTAGCGGGGGAGCCATACGAGCAGTACTTC.

The chain couples TRBV6-6 to TRBJ1-6; 7 bases line up with TRBD1. V was pared by 5 bases and J by 11 bases, with 6 bases of the junction left unmatched. CDR1 is MNHNY and CDR2 is SVGAGI in the germline V gene (reference sequence). The length of the CDR3 is 13 residues. DNA for the CDR3: TGTGCCAGCAGTAAGACGACAGGGACACCCCTCCACTTT. It encodes CASSKTTGTPLHF.

The rearrangement links TRBV9 to TRBJ2-5; maybe TRBD2 (5 bases). V was trimmed by 4 bases and J by 0 bases, leaving 7 bases between them. Germline loops: CDR1 SGDLS, CDR2 YYNGEE. The CDR3 is made up of 13 amino acids. CDR3 nucleotides: TGTGCCAGCAGCTTGAGGGACCAAGAGACCCAGTACTTC. Encoded protein: CASSLRDQETQYF. The complete variable domain, with remaining parts taken from reference TRBV9 and TRBJ2-5, reads DSGVTQTPKHLITATGQRVTLRCSPRSGDLSVYWYQQSLDQGLQFLIQYYNGEERAKGNILERFSAQQFPDLHSELNLSSLELGDSALYFCASSLRDQETQYFGPGTRLLVL.

In this sample, this clone turned up once. This chain joins TRBV5-3 and TRBJ2-7; TRBD2 is a possible D gene (5 bases). TRBV5-3 is an ORF, and what it does is uncertain. Trimming pared 0 bases from V and 2 bases from J, leaving 6 bases between. The CDR3 totals 13 residues. CDR3 DNA: TGTGCCAGAAGCTTGGAGCGGCCCTACGAGCAGTACTTC. This encodes CARSLERPYEQYF.

The chain employs TRBV28 and TRBJ1-5; a weak D match, TRBD1 (6 bases). Trimming pared 7 bases from V and 1 base from J, leaving 17 bases between. The CDR3 consists of 16 residues. Per the germline V gene, CDR1 is MDHEN and CDR2 is SYDVKM. The CDR3 spells CASKNQGIGSNQPQHF. As DNA, the CDR3 is TGTGCCAGCAAAAACCAGGGGATTGGGAGCAATCAGCCCCAGCATTTT.

The chain recombines TRBV5-1 with TRBJ2-7; 9 nucleotides line up with TRBD1. V shed 2 bases, J shed 6 bases, and the junction held 3 bases outside the gene matches. CDR1 is SGHRS and CDR2 is YFSETQ in the germline V gene. The CDR3 is 13 amino acids. The CDR3 coding sequence is TGCGCCAGCAGCTTCAACAGGGGGCGCGAGCAGTACTTC. Its protein is CASSFNRGREQYF.

This rearrangement joins TRBV7-8 to TRBJ2-6; no clear D. With 6 bases removed from V and 0 bases from J, the gap between germline ends came to 15 bases. The CDR3 runs 17 residues. Germline V gives CDR1 SGHVS, CDR2 FQNEAQ. The CDR3 here is CASRVEGRNSGANVLTF. The CDR3 DNA sequence: TGTGCCAGCAGGGTAGAAGGACGGAACTCTGGGGCCAACGTCCTGACTTTC.

V gene TRBV19 combines with J gene TRBJ2-3; a possible D gene is TRBD2 (6 bases). The V end was cut by 2 bases, the J end by 5 bases, with 17 bases between. CDR3 length equals 16 residues. CDR1 and CDR2 from the germline V gene are LNHDA and SQIVND (reference sequence). The CDR3 region has the DNA TGTGCCAGTAGTATAAAAGGAGGGCTAGGAGGAGATACGCAGTATTTT. Translated, it gives CASSIKGGLGGDTQYF.

The chain has TRBV5-1 and TRBJ1-3; 7 nucleotides agree with TRBD1. The length of the CDR3 is 14 residues. The V gene's germline CDR1 is SGHRS and CDR2 YFSETQ. Germline trimming cut 3 bases from V and 11 bases from J; bases unmatched to any gene: 11. The CDR3 DNA is TGCGCCAGCAGCTCCGCGGGACAGACGAGCGCCATATATTTT. It is translated as CASSSAGQTSAIYF.

V and J are TRBV21-1 and TRBJ1-1. TRBV21-1 is annotated as a pseudogene. This CDR3 has 12 residues. The CDR3 loop is CASSKGNTEAFF. The CDR3 DNA sequence: TGTGCCAGCAGCAAAGGGAACACTGAAGCTTTCTTT.

The chain carries TRBV7-2 and TRBJ1-3; D is unresolved. The V and J ends lost 6 bases and 2 bases respectively, with 11 bases between them. CDR1 is SGHTA and CDR2 is FQGNSA in the germline V gene. The CDR3 length is 14 residues. CDR3 protein: CASSKDRAGNTIYF. In DNA form, the CDR3 reads TGTGCCAGCAGTAAAGACCGGGCTGGAAACACCATATATTTT.